Sequencing of this TCR beta chain was carried out in a study of blood T cell repertoires in COVID-19. Sequencing used immunoSEQ multiplex PCR; TCRdb keeps in-frame clones, though not all of them. The data hold about 190,000 clones, with about 82% observed a single time. The J segment lost 5 bases and the V segment lost 4 bases, leaving 5 bases of the junction unmatched. The CDR3 loop spans 13 amino acids. Germline lookup yields CDR1 SGHRS and CDR2 YFSETQ. The clonotype was recovered from a young woman who had recovered from COVID-19. The chain joins TRBV5-1 to TRBJ2-5; 7 bases agree with TRBD2. Sequenced sample: PBMCs or T cells enriched from blood (not recorded which). CDR3 in DNA: TGCGCCAGCAGCCGGGCGGGGGTCGAGACCCAGTACTTC. It encodes CASSRAGVETQYF.